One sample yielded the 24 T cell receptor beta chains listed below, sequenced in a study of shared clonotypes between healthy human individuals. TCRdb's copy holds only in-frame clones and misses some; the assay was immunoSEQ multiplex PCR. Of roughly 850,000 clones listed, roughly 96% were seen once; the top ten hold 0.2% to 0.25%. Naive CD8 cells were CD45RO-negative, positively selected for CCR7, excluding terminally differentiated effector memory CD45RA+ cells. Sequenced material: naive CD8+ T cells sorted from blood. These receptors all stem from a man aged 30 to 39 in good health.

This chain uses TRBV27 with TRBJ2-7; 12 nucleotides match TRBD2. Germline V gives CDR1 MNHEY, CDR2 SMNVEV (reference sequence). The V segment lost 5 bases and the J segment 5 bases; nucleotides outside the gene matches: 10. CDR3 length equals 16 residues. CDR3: CASSQGLAGFLNEQYF. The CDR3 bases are TGTGCCAGCAGTCAAGGACTAGCGGGATTTCTGAACGAGCAGTACTTC.

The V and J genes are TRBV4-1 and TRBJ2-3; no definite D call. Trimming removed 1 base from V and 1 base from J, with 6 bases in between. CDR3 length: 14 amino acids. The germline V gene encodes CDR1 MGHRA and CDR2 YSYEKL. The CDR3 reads CASSQGLGTDTQYF. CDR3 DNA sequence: TGCGCCAGCAGCCAAGGGCTGGGCACAGATACGCAGTATTTT.

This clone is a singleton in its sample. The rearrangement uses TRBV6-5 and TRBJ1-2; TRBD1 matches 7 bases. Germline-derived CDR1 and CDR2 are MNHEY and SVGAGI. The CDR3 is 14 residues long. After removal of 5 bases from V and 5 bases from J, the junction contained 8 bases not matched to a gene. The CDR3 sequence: CASSVGQTGYGYTF. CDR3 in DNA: TGTGCCAGCAGTGTCGGTCAGACAGGGTATGGCTACACCTTC.

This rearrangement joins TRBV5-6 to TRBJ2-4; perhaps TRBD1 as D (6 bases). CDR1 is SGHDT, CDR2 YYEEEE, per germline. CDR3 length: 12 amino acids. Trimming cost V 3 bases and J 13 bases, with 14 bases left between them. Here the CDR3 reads CASSWGPERQYF. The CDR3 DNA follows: TGTGCCAGCAGCTGGGGGCCTGAGAGACAGTACTTC.

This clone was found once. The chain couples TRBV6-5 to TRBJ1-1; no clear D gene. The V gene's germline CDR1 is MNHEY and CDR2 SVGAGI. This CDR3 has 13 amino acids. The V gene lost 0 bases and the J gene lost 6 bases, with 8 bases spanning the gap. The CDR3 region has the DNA TGTGCCAGCAGTTACTCTGGGTCTGCTGAAGCTTTCTTT. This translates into CASSYSGSAEAFF.

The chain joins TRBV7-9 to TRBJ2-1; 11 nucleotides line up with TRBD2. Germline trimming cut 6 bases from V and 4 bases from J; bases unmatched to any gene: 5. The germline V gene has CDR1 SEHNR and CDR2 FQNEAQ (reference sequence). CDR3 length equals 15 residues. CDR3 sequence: CASRTLAGGYNEQFF. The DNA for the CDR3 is TGTGCCAGCAGAACGCTAGCGGGAGGATACAATGAGCAGTTCTTC.

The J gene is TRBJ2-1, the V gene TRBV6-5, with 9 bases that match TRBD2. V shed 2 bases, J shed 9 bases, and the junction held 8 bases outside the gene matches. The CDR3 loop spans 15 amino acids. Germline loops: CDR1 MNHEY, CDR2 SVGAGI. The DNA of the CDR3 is TGTGCCAGCAGTTACGACGCGGGAGGGCTCGGTGAGCAGTTCTTC. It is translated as CASSYDAGGLGEQFF.

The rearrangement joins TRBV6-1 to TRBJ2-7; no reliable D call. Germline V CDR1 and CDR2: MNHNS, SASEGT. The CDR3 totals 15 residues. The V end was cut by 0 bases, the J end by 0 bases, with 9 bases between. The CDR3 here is CASSEAAESSYEQYF. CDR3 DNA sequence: TGTGCCAGCAGTGAAGCGGCGGAGAGCTCCTACGAGCAGTACTTC.

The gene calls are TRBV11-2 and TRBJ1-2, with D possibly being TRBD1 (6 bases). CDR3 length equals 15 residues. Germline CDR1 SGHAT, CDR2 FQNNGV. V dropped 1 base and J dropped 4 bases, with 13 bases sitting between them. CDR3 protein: CASSLALQGVYGYTF. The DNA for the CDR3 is TGTGCCAGCAGCTTAGCCTTACAGGGAGTCTATGGCTACACCTTC.

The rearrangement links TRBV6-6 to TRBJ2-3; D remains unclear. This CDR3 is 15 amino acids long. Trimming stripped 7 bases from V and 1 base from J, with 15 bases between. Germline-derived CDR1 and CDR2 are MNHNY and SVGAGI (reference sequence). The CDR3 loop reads CASNPGEVGTDTQYF. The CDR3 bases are TGTGCCAGCAACCCAGGAGAGGTGGGCACAGATACGCAGTATTTT.

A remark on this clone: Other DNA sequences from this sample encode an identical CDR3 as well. The CDR3 DNA reads as TGCAGCGTTGAAGACAGGGGCTACGAGCAGTACTTC. It is translated as CSVEDRGYEQYF. The J gene is TRBJ2-7, the V gene TRBV29-1, with D possibly TRBD1 on 6 matching bases. Germline V CDR1 and CDR2: SQVTM, ANQGSEA. Trimming shortened V by 0 bases and J by 3 bases, and 6 bases separated the two germline ends. The CDR3 sequence is 12 residues long.

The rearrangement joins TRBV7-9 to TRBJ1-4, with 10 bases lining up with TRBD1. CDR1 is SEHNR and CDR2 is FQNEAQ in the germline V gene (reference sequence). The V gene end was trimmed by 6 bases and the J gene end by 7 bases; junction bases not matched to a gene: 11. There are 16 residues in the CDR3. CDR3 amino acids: CASRPSGDRGSEKLFF. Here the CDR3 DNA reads TGTGCCAGCAGACCTTCCGGGGACAGGGGAAGTGAAAAACTGTTTTTT.

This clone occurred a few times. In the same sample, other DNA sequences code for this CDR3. CDR3 coding DNA: TGTGCCAGCAGTTTTCAGGGATCCTACGAGCAGTACTTC. Encoded protein: CASSFQGSYEQYF. The chain has TRBV27 and TRBJ2-7; the D gene is possibly TRBD1 (5 bases). The length of the CDR3 is 13 residues. CDR1 MNHEY and CDR2 SMNVEV come from the germline V gene (reference sequence). V dropped 3 bases and J dropped 1 base, with 7 bases sitting between them.

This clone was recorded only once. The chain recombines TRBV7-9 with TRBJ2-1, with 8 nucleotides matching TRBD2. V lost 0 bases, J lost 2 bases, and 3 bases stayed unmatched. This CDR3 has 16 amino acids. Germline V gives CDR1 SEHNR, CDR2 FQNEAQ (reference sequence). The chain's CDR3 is CASSLAGGRTYNEQFF. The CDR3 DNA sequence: TGTGCCAGCAGCTTAGCTGGCGGGAGGACCTACAATGAGCAGTTCTTC.

The CDR3 reads CASSNTEDRYQETQYF. The CDR3 DNA reads TGTGCCAGCAGCAACACAGAGGATCGGTACCAAGAGACCCAGTACTTC. The V call is TRBV7-9, the J call TRBJ2-5; D is undetermined. CDR3 size: 16 residues. The V end was cut by 5 bases, the J end by 0 bases, with 16 bases between. Germline V gene sequence: CDR1 SEHNR, CDR2 FQNEAQ (reference sequence). Together with reference TRBV7-9 and TRBJ2-5, the CDR3 gives the full variable domain: DTGVSQNPRHKITKRGQNVTFRCDPISEHNRLYWYRQTLGQGPEFLTYFQNEAQLEKSRLLSDRFSAERPKGSFSTLEIQRTEQGDSAMYLCASSNTEDRYQETQYFGPGTRLLVL.

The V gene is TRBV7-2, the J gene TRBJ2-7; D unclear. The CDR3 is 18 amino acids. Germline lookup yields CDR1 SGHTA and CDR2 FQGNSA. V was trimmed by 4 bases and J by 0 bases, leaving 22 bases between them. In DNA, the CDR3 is TGTGCCAGCAGCTCAACCCATATCTTTGCGGACCACTCCTACGAGCAGTACTTC. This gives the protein CASSSTHIFADHSYEQYF.

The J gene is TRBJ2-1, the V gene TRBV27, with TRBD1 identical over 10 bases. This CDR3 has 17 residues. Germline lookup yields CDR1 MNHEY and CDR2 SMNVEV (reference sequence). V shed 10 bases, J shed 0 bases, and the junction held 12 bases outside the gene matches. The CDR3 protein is CATLDRGFTSSYNEQFF. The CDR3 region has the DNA TGTGCCACTTTGGACAGGGGGTTTACTAGCTCCTACAATGAGCAGTTCTTC.

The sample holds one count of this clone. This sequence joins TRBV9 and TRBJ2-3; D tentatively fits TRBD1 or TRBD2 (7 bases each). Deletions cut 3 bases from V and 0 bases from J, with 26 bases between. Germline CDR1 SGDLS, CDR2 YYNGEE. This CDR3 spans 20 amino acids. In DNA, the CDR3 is TGTGCCAGCAGCGCGCCTCGGACAGGCGCTGCTAGCGGTAGCACAGATACGCAGTATTTT. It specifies CASSAPRTGAASGSTDTQYF. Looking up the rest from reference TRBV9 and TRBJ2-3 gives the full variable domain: DSGVTQTPKHLITATGQRVTLRCSPRSGDLSVYWYQQSLDQGLQFLIQYYNGEERAKGNILERFSAQQFPDLHSELNLSSLELGDSALYFCASSAPRTGAASGSTDTQYFGPGTRLTVL.

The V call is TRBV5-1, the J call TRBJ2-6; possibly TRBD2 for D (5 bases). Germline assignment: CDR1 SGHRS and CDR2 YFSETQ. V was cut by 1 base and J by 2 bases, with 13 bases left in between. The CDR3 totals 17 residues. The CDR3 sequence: CASSLFTVGAGANVLTF. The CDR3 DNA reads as TGCGCCAGCAGCTTGTTTACAGTCGGGGCTGGGGCCAACGTCCTGACTTTC.

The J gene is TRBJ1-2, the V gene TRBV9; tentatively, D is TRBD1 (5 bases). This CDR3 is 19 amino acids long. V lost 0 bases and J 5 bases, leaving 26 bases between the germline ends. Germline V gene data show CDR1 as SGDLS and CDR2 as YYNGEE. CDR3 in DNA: TGTGCCAGCAGCGTAGCGAGGGATGGGGGAAACGCCGCAGTTTATGGCTACACCTTC. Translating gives CASSVARDGGNAAVYGYTF.

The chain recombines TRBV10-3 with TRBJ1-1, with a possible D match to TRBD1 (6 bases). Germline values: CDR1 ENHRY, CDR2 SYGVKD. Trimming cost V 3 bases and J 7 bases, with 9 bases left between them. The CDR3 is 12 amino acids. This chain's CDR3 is CAISERGGEAFF. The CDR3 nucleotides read TGTGCCATCAGTGAAAGGGGGGGTGAAGCTTTCTTT.

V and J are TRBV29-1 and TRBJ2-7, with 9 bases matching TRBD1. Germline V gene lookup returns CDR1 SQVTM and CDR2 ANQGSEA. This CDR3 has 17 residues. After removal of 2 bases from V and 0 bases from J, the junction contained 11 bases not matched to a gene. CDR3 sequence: CSVEFKGGTGSSYEQYF. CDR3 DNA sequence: TGCAGCGTTGAATTCAAGGGCGGGACAGGGAGCTCCTACGAGCAGTACTTC.

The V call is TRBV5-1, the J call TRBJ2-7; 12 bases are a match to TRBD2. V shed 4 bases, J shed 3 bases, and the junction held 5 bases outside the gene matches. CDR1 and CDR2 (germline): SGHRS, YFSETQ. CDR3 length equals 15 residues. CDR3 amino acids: CASSKLAGGNYEQYF. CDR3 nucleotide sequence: TGCGCCAGCAGCAAGCTAGCGGGAGGGAACTACGAGCAGTACTTC.

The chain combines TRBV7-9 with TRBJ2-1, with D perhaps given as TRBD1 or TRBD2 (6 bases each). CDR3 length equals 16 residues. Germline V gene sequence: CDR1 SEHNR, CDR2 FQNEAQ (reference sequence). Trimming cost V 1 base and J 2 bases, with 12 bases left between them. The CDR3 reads CASSLEGGSPYNEQFF. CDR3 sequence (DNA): TGTGCCAGCAGCTTAGAGGGGGGTAGCCCCTACAATGAGCAGTTCTTC.